Here is one T cell receptor beta chain with its context. Its antigen remains unidentified. No base qualities exist here, and no much larger clone lies one base off it. The data were taken from a study of blood T cell repertoires in COVID-19 (dated by TCRdb to 2018 to 2020). About the investigation overall: Collaborator samples came from the United States, Italy and Spain and covered acute and convalescent phases of COVID-19. The dataset comprised deeply sampled blood TCRbeta repertoires from subjects exposed to, actively infected with, or recovered from COVID-19. The prospective study material was composed of cDNA or gDNA derived from T cells, B-cell-depleted T cells, or PBMCs. The sample metadata nearly always contained a de-identified subject ID, COVID-19 status, age in years and sex. Where available, HLA class I and class II types were taken from metadata supplied by the sample provider and were not determined by assay-based typing. The samples were drawn from two sources: the first 160 participants of the ongoing ImmuneRACE study, and over 950 subjects contributed by 6 global collaborators. The repertoires were made available in a free public database intended to serve as a resource for research on the immune response to SARS-CoV-2. What the authors observed across the whole study: The amount of clinical and demographic metadata varied by source and participant and was provided uncurated.

The trim is 4 bases for V and 4 bases for J, with a gap of 11 bases between the germline ends. The CDR3 spans 13 residues, from the cysteine through the phenylalanine. The CDR3 DNA has 39 bases and is translated from base 1. As encoded in the germline V gene, CDR1 is SGDLS while CDR2 is YYNGEE. Collaborating institutions collected whole blood in K2EDTA tubes following their own protocols. For TCRbeta analysis, collaborator samples were shipped as frozen whole blood, as isolated PBMCs, or as DNA extracted from either sample type. The immunoSEQ Assay, a bias-controlled multiplex PCR, was used to amplify TCRbeta CDR3 regions from genomic DNA. On the study's bioinformatics: The number of nucleated cells in each sample was estimated by amplification of reference gene primers within the assay. Sequence reads were collapsed and filtered to measure the absolute abundance of every unique TCRbeta CDR3 rearrangement. Productive Simpson clonality was computed per sample as the square root of Simpson's diversity index over productive rearrangements. TCRdb obtained this table from immuneACCESS and retained in-frame rearrangements with V and J assigned. These tables miss some clones; where compared with another copy, unresolved V genes account for less than half of the shortfall, and the remainder is unexplained. That table gives V, J and clone size, and the DNA gave D and trimming. The table for this sample lists tens of thousands of clones; about nine tenths of them were counted only once. The ten largest account for about an eighth of the sample.

Sequencing input: peripheral blood. The receptor chain draws on TRBV9 and TRBJ1-1; the best D guess is TRBD1, with 6 bases matching. The source of this sequence is a human donor with active COVID-19. The donor label of this sample is uncertain. The CDR3: CASSLQGGTEAFF. The nucleotide sequence reads as follows: TGTGCCAGCAGCTTACAGGGCGGCACTGAAGCTTTCTTT.